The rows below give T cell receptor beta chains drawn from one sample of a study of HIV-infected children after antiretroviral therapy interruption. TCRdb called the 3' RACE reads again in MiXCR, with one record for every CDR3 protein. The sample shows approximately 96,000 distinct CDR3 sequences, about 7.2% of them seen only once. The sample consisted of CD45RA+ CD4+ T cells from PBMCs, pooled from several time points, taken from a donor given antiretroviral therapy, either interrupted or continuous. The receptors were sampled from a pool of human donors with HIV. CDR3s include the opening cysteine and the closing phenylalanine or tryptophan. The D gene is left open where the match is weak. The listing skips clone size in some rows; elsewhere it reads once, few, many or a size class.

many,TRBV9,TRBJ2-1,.,CASSAVGGRYNEQFF,TGTGCCAGCAGCGCTGTCGGGGGAAGATACAATGAGCAGTTCTTC
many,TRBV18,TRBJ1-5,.,CASSPDSSARGPQHF,TGTGCCAGCTCACCAGACTCCAGCGCCCGGGGGCCCCAGCATTTT
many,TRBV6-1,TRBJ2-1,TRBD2,CASSKSSGSYNEQFF,TGTGCCAGCAGTAAATCTAGCGGGAGTTACAATGAGCAGTTCTTC
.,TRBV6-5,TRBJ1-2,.,CASSTSTVPGGYTF,TGTGCCAGCAGCACCTCGACAGTGCCGGGGGGCTACACCTTC
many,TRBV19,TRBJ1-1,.,CASTFRGSTEAFF,TGTGCCAGTACATTCCGTGGTAGCACTGAAGCTTTCTTT
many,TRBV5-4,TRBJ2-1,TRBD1,CASSRGQGEYNEQFF,TGTGCCAGCAGCCGGGGACAGGGAGAATACAATGAGCAGTTCTTC
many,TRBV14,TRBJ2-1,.,CASSRISGIEGYNEQFF,TGTGCCAGCAGCCGGATCTCCGGGATAGAAGGCTACAATGAGCAGTTCTTC
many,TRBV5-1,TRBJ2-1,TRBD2,CASSFGLAGYNEQFF,TGCGCCAGCAGCTTCGGTCTAGCGGGTTACAATGAGCAGTTCTTC
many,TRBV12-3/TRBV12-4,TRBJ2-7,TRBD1,CASRWGQSYEQYF,TGTGCCAGCAGATGGGGACAGTCCTACGAGCAGTACTTC
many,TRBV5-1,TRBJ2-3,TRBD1,CASSPMDRSTDTQYF,TGCGCCAGCAGCCCTATGGACAGGAGCACAGATACGCAGTATTTT
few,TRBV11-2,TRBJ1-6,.,CASSWTRGAFSPLHF,TGTGCCAGCAGCTGGACCAGGGGCGCCTTTTCACCCCTCCACTTT
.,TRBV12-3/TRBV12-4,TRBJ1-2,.,CASRSTGFGDSDYGYTF,TGTGCCAGCAGATCCACAGGATTTGGCGATTCTGACTATGGCTACACCTTC
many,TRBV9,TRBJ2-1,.,CASSVVGDEQFF,TGTGCCAGCAGCGTAGTCGGGGATGAGCAGTTCTTC
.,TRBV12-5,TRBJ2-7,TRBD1,CASGLVAGGLNEQYF,TGTGCTAGTGGTTTGGTCGCAGGGGGCTTGAACGAGCAGTACTTC
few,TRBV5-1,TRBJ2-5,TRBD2,CASSVAGVPQETQYF,TGCGCCAGCAGCGTTGCGGGAGTGCCCCAAGAGACCCAGTACTTC
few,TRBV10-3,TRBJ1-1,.,CAISTGTNTEAFF,TGTGCCATCAGTACAGGGACGAACACTGAAGCTTTCTTT
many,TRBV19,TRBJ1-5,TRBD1,CASSTLDRASNQPQHF,TGTGCCAGTAGCACCCTCGACAGGGCCTCCAATCAGCCCCAGCATTTT
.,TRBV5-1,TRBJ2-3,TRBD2,CASSLDWTSGGSSTDTQYF,TGCGCCAGCAGCTTGGACTGGACTAGCGGGGGATCTAGCACAGATACGCAGTATTTT
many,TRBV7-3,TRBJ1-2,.,CASSLNSPGARGYTF,TGTGCCAGCAGCTTAAATTCCCCCGGCGCGAGGGGCTACACCTTC
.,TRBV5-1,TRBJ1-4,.,CASSRDSNEKLFF,TGCGCCAGCAGCCGGGATTCTAATGAAAAACTGTTTTTT
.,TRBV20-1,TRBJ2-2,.,CSARNTNTGELFF,TGCAGTGCTAGAAACACGAACACCGGGGAGCTGTTTTTT
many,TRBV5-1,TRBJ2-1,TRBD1,CASSPGQTKGFYNEQFF,TGCGCCAGCAGCCCGGGACAGACTAAAGGTTTTTACAATGAGCAGTTCTTC
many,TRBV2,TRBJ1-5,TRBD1,CASSGQGGNQPQHF,TGTGCCAGCAGTGGACAGGGGGGCAATCAGCCCCAGCATTTT
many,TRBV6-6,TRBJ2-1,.,CASSYSWGGPYNEQFF,TGTGCCAGCAGTTACTCCTGGGGGGGCCCCTACAATGAGCAGTTCTTC
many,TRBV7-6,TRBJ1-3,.,CASSLREPPRNTIYF,TGTGCCAGCAGCTTAAGGGAGCCGCCCCGAAACACCATATATTTT
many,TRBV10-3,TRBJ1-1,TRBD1,CAITPDRGDTEAFF,TGTGCCATCACCCCGGACAGGGGGGACACTGAAGCTTTCTTT
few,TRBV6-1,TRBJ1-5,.,CASSEAPYRRNQPQHF,TGTGCCAGCAGTGAAGCGCCCTACAGGAGGAATCAGCCCCAGCATTTT
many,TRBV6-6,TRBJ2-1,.,CASSYSGNNEQFF,TGTGCCAGCAGTTACTCGGGTAACAATGAGCAGTTCTTC
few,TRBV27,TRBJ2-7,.,CASSFAPSQRSSYEQYF,TGTGCCAGCAGTTTTGCCCCCAGTCAGCGCTCGTCCTACGAGCAGTACTTC
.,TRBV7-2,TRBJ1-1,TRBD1,CASKTGGGTEAFF,TGTGCCAGCAAAACAGGGGGGGGGACTGAAGCTTTCTTT
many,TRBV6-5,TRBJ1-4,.,CASSYSGGSGEKLFF,TGTGCCAGCAGTTACTCAGGTGGGAGCGGTGAAAAACTGTTTTTT
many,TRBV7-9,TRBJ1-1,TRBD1,CASSTIQGAVDTEAFF,TGTGCCAGCAGCACAATACAGGGGGCCGTGGACACTGAAGCTTTCTTT
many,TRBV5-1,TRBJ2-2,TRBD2,CASSRAAGGTGELFF,TGCGCCAGCAGCCGCGCAGCGGGGGGCACCGGGGAGCTGTTTTTT
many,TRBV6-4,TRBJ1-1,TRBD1,CASSVEGGAGEAFF,TGTGCCAGCAGTGTTGAAGGGGGCGCCGGTGAAGCTTTCTTT
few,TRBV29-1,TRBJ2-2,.,CSVDRGNTGELFF,TGCAGCGTTGATCGCGGAAACACCGGGGAGCTGTTTTTT
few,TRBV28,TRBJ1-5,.,CASTLGGSSQPQHF,TGTGCCAGCACCTTAGGGGGTAGTAGTCAGCCCCAGCATTTT
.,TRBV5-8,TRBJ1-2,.,CASSFLSDTGGGYTF,TGTGCCAGCAGCTTTCTGTCAGACACAGGAGGGGGCTACACCTTC
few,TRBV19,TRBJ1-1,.,CASKVQTNTEAFF,TGTGCCAGTAAGGTACAGACGAACACTGAAGCTTTCTTT
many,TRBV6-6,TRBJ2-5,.,CASSTGAELLYF,TGTGCCAGCAGTACCGGGGCCGAACTGTTGTACTTC
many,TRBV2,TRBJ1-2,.,CASSDRGSSYGYTF,TGTGCCAGCAGTGATCGGGGGAGTAGCTATGGCTACACCTTC
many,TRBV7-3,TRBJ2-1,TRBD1,CASSLTRQGASEQFF,TGTGCCAGCAGCTTAACCCGACAGGGGGCAAGTGAGCAGTTCTTC
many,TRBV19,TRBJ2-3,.,CASRKGLTDTQYF,TGTGCCAGTAGGAAAGGACTGACAGATACGCAGTATTTT
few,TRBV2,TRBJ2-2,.,CASRSDRTNTGELFF,TGTGCCAGCAGATCGGACAGAACTAACACCGGGGAGCTGTTTTTT
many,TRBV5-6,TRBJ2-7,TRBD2,CASSRSGNSYEQYF,TGTGCCAGCAGTCGGAGCGGGAACTCCTACGAGCAGTACTTC
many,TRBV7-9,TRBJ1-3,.,CASSLAELSSGNTIYF,TGTGCCAGCAGCTTAGCGGAACTTTCCTCTGGAAACACCATATATTTT
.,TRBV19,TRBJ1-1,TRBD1,CASSLGTGLLNTEAFF,TGTGCCAGTAGTCTCGGGACAGGGCTTCTGAACACTGAAGCTTTCTTT
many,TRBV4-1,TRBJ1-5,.,CASSQDGWPGSTQPQHF,TGCGCCAGCAGCCAAGATGGATGGCCGGGAAGTACTCAGCCCCAGCATTTT
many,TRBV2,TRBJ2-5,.,CASSFQGYQETQYF,TGTGCCAGCAGCTTCCAGGGATACCAAGAGACCCAGTACTTC
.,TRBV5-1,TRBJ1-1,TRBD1,CASGRGGVPEAFF,TGCGCCAGCGGCCGAGGGGGCGTGCCTGAAGCTTTCTTT
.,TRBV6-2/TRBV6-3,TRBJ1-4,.,CASTPNRQGSKLFF,TGTGCCAGCACCCCTAACCGCCAAGGTTCAAAACTGTTTTTT
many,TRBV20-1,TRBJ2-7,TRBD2,CSARDSGDYYEQYF,TGCAGTGCTAGAGACAGCGGGGACTACTACGAGCAGTACTTC
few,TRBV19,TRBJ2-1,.,CASSTPRPGKGLYNEQFF,TGTGCCAGTAGTACCCCTCGACCGGGCAAAGGGTTGTACAATGAGCAGTTCTTC
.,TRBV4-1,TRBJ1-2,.,CASSPRVTYGYTF,TGCGCCAGCAGCCCTAGGGTGACCTATGGCTACACCTTC
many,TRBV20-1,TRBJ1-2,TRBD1,CSARPGTDYGYTF,TGCAGTGCTAGGCCGGGGACAGACTATGGCTACACCTTC